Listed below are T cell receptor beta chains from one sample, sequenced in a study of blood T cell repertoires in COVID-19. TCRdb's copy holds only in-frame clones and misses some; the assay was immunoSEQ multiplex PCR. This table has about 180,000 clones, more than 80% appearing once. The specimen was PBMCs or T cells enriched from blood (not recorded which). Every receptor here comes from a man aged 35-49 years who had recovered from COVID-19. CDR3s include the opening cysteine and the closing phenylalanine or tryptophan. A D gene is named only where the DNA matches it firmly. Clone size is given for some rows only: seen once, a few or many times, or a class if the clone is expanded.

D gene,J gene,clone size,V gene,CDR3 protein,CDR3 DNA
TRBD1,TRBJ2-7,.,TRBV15,CATSPTGGSSYEQYF,TGTGCCACCAGCCCGACAGGGGGAAGCTCCTACGAGCAGTACTTC
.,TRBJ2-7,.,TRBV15,CATKDRLAYEQYF,TGTGCCACGAAAGACAGGCTGGCCTACGAGCAGTACTTC
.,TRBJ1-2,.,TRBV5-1,CASSLTSGSRYGYTF,TGCGCCAGCAGCTTGACCTCGGGGTCCCGTTATGGCTACACCTTC
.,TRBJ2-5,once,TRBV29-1,CSVDLEARWGAQYF,TGCAGCGTTGATTTAGAGGCCCGTTGGGGGGCCCAGTACTTC
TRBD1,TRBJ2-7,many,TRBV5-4,CASSSGTGLSYEQYF,TGTGCCAGCAGCTCGGGGACAGGACTCTCCTACGAGCAGTACTTC
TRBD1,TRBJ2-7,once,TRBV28,CASRPGQSYEQYF,TGTGCCAGCAGACCGGGACAGTCCTACGAGCAGTACTTC
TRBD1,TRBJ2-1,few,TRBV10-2,CASSEPGQRNNEQFF,TGCGCCAGCAGTGAGCCGGGACAGCGCAACAATGAGCAGTTCTTC
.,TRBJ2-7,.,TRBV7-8,CASSLGFGQSSYEQYF,TGTGCCAGCAGCTTAGGGTTTGGACAGTCCTCCTACGAGCAGTACTTC
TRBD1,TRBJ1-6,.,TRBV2,CASIYDQGAGSPLHF,TGTGCCAGCATTTACGACCAGGGGGCGGGTTCACCCCTCCACTTT
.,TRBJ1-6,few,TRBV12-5,CASGLDSPLHF,TGTGCTAGTGGTCTCGATTCACCCCTCCACTTT
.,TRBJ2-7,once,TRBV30,CAWRPDRRSYEQYF,TGTGCCTGGAGGCCCGACAGGCGATCCTACGAGCAGTACTTC
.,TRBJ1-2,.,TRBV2,CASRSLRYGYTF,TGTGCCAGCAGATCGCTGCGCTATGGCTACACCTTC
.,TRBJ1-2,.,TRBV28,CASSPNGVKSFNLDGYTF,TGTGCCAGCAGCCCTAACGGGGTGAAGTCCTTTAATCTAGATGGCTACACCTTC
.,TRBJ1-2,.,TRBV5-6,CASSLAGRVNYGYTF,TGTGCCAGCAGCTTAGCAGGGAGGGTCAACTATGGCTACACCTTC
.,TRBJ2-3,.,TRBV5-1,CASSVAGYADTQYF,TGCGCCAGCTCAGTCGCAGGGTACGCGGATACGCAGTATTTT
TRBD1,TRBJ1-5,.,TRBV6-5,CASSLGQGHQPQHF,TGTGCCAGCAGTTTAGGACAGGGTCATCAGCCCCAGCATTTT
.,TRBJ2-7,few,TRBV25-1,CASSDTSSYEQYF,TGTGCCAGCAGTGATACTAGCTCCTACGAGCAGTACTTC
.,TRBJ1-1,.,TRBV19,CASSMGGWETEAFF,TGTGCCAGTAGTATGGGGGGGTGGGAAACTGAAGCTTTCTTT
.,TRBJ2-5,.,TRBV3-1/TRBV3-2,CASSQEGTTIQETQYF,TGTGCCAGCAGCCAAGAAGGAACGACTATACAAGAGACCCAGTACTTC
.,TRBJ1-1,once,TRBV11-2,CASSLRVTEAFF,TGTGCCAGCAGCTTGAGGGTCACTGAAGCTTTCTTT
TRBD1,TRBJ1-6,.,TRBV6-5,CASSFRGQVSPLHF,TGTGCCAGCAGTTTCAGGGGGCAAGTTTCACCCCTCCACTTT